This T cell receptor (beta chain) was sequenced in a study of siplizumab effects on memory and regulatory T cells (dated by TCRdb to about 2019). Turning to the overall study: The study examined how the anti-CD2 antibody siplizumab affects alloreactive T-cell subsets in allogeneic mixed lymphocyte reactions built from human PBMCs. General conclusions and limits of the study: Sequences below about 10^-5 frequency were poorly captured, so only a minor fraction of alloreactive clones could be mapped to unstimulated subsets. Whether proliferating Tregs from siplizumab cultures were suppressive was not functionally confirmed. The cumulative frequency of alloreactive sequences that could be traced back to unstimulated CD4+ memory T cells was significantly reduced by siplizumab. A naive or memory phenotype could not be assigned to roughly 75-97% of proliferating CD4+ or CD8+ clones. Greater diversity appeared to be present in unstimulated naive T cells than in memory T cells, and a substantial contribution to the alloresponse seemed to be made by naive cells. In reactions with siplizumab, an average of approximately 69% of mappable alloreactive CD4+ clones were Treg-derived, compared with 25% to 30% in control reactions.

The CDR3 has 14 amino acids, counting the end cysteine and phenylalanine. Only the CDR3 portion is preserved as DNA: 42 bases, with reading frame beginning at the first base. V and J are trimmed by 3 bases and 7 bases, and the gene matches miss 5 bases of the junction. CDR1 and CDR2, per the germline V gene, are SGHAT and FQNNGV. A note on this clone: This clone's antigen is unknown. Base qualities are not recorded, but no much larger clone differs from it by a single base.

Sorted unstimulated T cells, along with proliferating T cells recovered from mixed lymphocyte reactions, underwent TCRbeta CDR3 sequencing. Fresh whole blood from about 9 HLA-typed healthy donors was used as the source from which PBMCs were isolated. The library was made by the immunoSEQ multiplex PCR assay. Approximately 10^5 TCR templates per sample were assayed on the deep sequencing platform. Genomic DNA extracted from sorted T cells was used for TCRbeta CDR3 sequencing. As for the authors' bioinformatics: The R programming language was used for the clonal analysis of the TCRbeta CDR3 data. Alloreactive CD4+ and CD8+ clones were identified by comparing unstimulated samples to CFSE-low samples taken after the reaction. Regulatory or non-regulatory origin of alloreactive CD4+ clones was assigned by matching sequences to the sorted unstimulated Treg and non-Treg repertoires. TCRdb took over this immuneACCESS table, retaining in-frame rearrangements with V and J assigned. Such tables are incomplete; in checked studies, under half of the missing clones stem from an unresolved V gene, and the remainder is unexplained. V and J calls and clone size follow that table, whereas D and trimming were derived from the DNA. For this sample the table gives about 91,000 clones, of which approximately 93% were detected only once. The top ten hold 6% to 7% of the sample.

The sample consisted of CD8+ T cells sorted from blood. This clonotype was obtained from a human donor in good health. This chain is built from TRBV11-2 and TRBJ1-4; 7 junctional bases match TRBD1. At the DNA level, the sequence is TGTGCCAGCAGCTTGGCAACAGGGGTTGAAAAACTGTTTTTT. It codes for CASSLATGVEKLFF.